The 10 T cell receptor beta chains given below trace back to one sample, sequenced in a study of blood T cell repertoires in COVID-19. Method: immunoSEQ multiplex PCR; TCRdb's copy keeps in-frame clones and lacks some. The sample lists around 620,000 clones; over 80% were seen once. The sequenced sample was peripheral blood. The receptors come from a woman in her late teens or twenties with acute or convalescent COVID-19.

The chain is built from TRBV12-3 or TRBV12-4 and TRBJ1-1, with D tentatively TRBD1 (5 bases). The V gene lost 2 bases and the J gene lost 7 bases, with 11 bases spanning the gap. The CDR3 covers 13 residues. CDR3 loop: CASSLKWGGEAFF. The CDR3 DNA sequence: TGTGCCAGCAGTTTAAAATGGGGCGGTGAAGCTTTCTTT.

This sequence joins TRBV5-8 and TRBJ1-4; D is unclear. This CDR3 has 15 amino acids. Germline V gives CDR1 SGHTS, CDR2 YDEGEE. Trimming shortened V by 3 bases and J by 8 bases, and 17 bases separated the two germline ends. The CDR3 reads CASSSTTGMGEKLFF. CDR3 bases: TGTGCCAGCAGCTCCACGACGGGGATGGGGGAAAAACTGTTTTTT.

The CDR3 loop reads CASSPSGQGHGTSYEQYF. The CDR3 bases are TGTGCCAGCTCACCCTCGGGACAGGGGCACGGAACCTCCTACGAGCAGTACTTC. V usage is TRBV18 and J usage is TRBJ2-7; TRBD1 agrees at 10 bases. This CDR3 has 18 residues. J gave up 0 bases and V 3 bases, and 11 bases lay outside the gene matches. Germline V gene sequence: CDR1 KGHSH, CDR2 LQKENI.

The chain uses TRBV27 and TRBJ2-1; D uncertain. Per germline, CDR1 MNHEY and CDR2 SMNVEV (reference sequence). The length of the CDR3 is 15 residues. V was clipped by 1 base and J by 0 bases, with 7 bases between them. Here the CDR3 reads CASSLWRLSYNEQFF. CDR3 nucleotide sequence: TGTGCCAGCAGTTTATGGCGGCTCTCCTACAATGAGCAGTTCTTC.

The chain employs TRBV19 and TRBJ1-2, with D possibly matching TRBD1 (6 bases). From germline, CDR1 is LNHDA and CDR2 SQIVND (reference sequence). V lost 5 bases to trimming and J lost 7 bases, with 14 bases between them. The CDR3 totals 13 residues. The CDR3 DNA reads as TGTGCCAGTAGTGTTCGTCAGGGGACTGGCTACACCTTC. It translates to CASSVRQGTGYTF.

This sequence joins TRBV7-2 and TRBJ1-1; 8 bases agree with TRBD1. Germline CDR1 is SGHTA and CDR2 is FQGNSA. CDR3 length: 14 amino acids. V lost 4 bases to trimming and J lost 7 bases; unmatched junction nucleotides: 8. The CDR3 here is CASSSTGGWDEAFF. The DNA of the CDR3 is TGTGCCAGCAGCTCAACAGGGGGGTGGGATGAAGCTTTCTTT.

The chain links TRBV5-4 to TRBJ2-1; D perhaps matches TRBD2 (6 bases). This CDR3 has 14 amino acids. V shed 4 bases and J shed 11 bases, with 19 bases lying between them. CDR1 and CDR2 (germline): SGHNT, YYREEE (reference sequence). The CDR3 spells CASSLTPFGTQQFF. In nucleotides, the CDR3 is TGTGCCAGCAGCCTCACCCCATTCGGGACTCAGCAGTTCTTC.

The rearrangement joins TRBV10-3 to TRBJ1-6, with a possible D match to TRBD1 (5 bases). The CDR3 is 16 residues long. CDR1 is ENHRY and CDR2 is SYGVKD in the germline V gene. The germline V and J ends were trimmed by 4 bases and 0 bases, with 10 bases remaining between them. CDR3 region: CAISARESSYNSPLHF. DNA of the CDR3: TGTGCCATCAGTGCCAGGGAAAGCTCCTATAATTCACCCCTCCACTTT.

The V gene is TRBV30, the J gene TRBJ1-1; a weak D match, TRBD1 (6 bases). The CDR3 covers 13 residues. With 7 bases removed from V and 4 bases from J, the gap between germline ends came to 16 bases. Germline V lookup: CDR1 GTSNPN, CDR2 SVGIG (reference sequence). The CDR3 loop is CASFARGSTEAFF. The CDR3 nucleotides read TGTGCCTCCTTCGCAAGGGGGAGCACTGAAGCTTTCTTT.

This clone was detected only once. The chain employs TRBV7-9 and TRBJ1-2, with 7 bases aligning to TRBD1. This CDR3 spans 15 amino acids. With V trimmed by 1 base and J by 4 bases, 6 bases remained unmatched. Germline V CDR1 and CDR2: SEHNR, FQNEAQ (reference sequence). CDR3 sequence reads: CASSLEKTGFYGYTF. For the CDR3, the DNA is TGTGCCAGCAGCTTAGAGAAGACAGGGTTCTATGGCTACACCTTC.